These 30 T cell receptor beta chains came from one sample sequenced in a study of T cells in Graves' hyperthyroidism and ophthalmopathy (dated by TCRdb to between 2019 and 2020). Library preparation was by multiplex PCR. The reads were generated on an Illumina HiSeq 2000. The TCR beta CDR3 regions were amplified from RNA transcripts. For the first round of RT-PCR on the TCR CDR3, the HTBI primer set was used together with the Qiagen OneStep RT-PCR kit. Using fastp at Q25 and MiXCR, TCRdb reprocessed the public reads and kept productive beta chains. Each CDR3 protein gets just one entry, which takes the most common genes and DNA from the rows behind it. This sample holds under 550,000 distinct CDR3 sequences; about 13% were observed only once. The biggest ten clones account for 5% to 6.5% of the sample. Sequencing was carried out using blood. These receptors originate from a woman between 18 and 30 years old with Graves' hyperthyroidism.

This clonotype was seen many times. The chain uses TRBV20-1 and TRBJ1-5; 7 nucleotides match TRBD1. The germline gives CDR1 DFQATT, CDR2 SNEGSKA (reference sequence). The CDR3 totals 13 residues. The V and J ends lost 4 bases and 4 bases, in that order; junction bases with no gene match: 4. CDR3 sequence (DNA): TGCAGTGCTACCCGGACAGGTAATCAGCCCCAGCATTTT. It is translated as CSATRTGNQPQHF.

In its sample, this clonotype was seen a few times. The chain joins TRBV30 to TRBJ1-2; D call uncertain. Looked up from germline, CDR1 is GTSNPN and CDR2 is SVGIG (reference sequence). The V end was cut by 0 bases, the J end by 8 bases, with 13 bases between. There are 13 residues in the CDR3. CDR3 DNA: TGTGCCTGGAGTGTACAACGAGTGGGAGGCTACACCTTC. Its protein is CAWSVQRVGGYTF.

This clonotype has a count of ten or more. V gene TRBV10-3 combines with J gene TRBJ2-1; D perhaps matches TRBD2 (6 bases). The V end was cut by 4 bases, the J end by 6 bases, with 16 bases between. CDR1 and CDR2 from the germline V gene are ENHRY and SYGVKD. This CDR3 is 15 amino acids long. As DNA, the CDR3 is TGTGCCATCAGTGCTAGCGTGGGGAGTCTCAATGAGCAGTTCTTC. Translated, it gives CAISASVGSLNEQFF.

V gene TRBV18 combines with J gene TRBJ1-6; 9 nucleotides match TRBD1. The CDR3 is 16 amino acids. V was pared by 5 bases and J by 6 bases, with 8 bases of the junction left unmatched. CDR1 KGHSH and CDR2 LQKENI come from the germline V gene. CDR3 bases: TGTGCCAGCTCATCCGGGACAGGGAGGATTAATTCACCCCTCCACTTT. This encodes CASSSGTGRINSPLHF.

This clonotype has a count of ten or more. The genes are TRBV27 and TRBJ2-1; possibly TRBD2 for D (5 bases). CDR1 is MNHEY and CDR2 is SMNVEV in the germline V gene (reference sequence). CDR3 size: 13 residues. The V end was cut by 2 bases, the J end by 5 bases, with 7 bases between. The CDR3 reads CASSLGRHNEQFF. The CDR3 region has the DNA TGTGCCAGCAGTTTAGGGAGACACAATGAGCAGTTCTTC.

This clonotype was counted many times. The chain is built from TRBV15 and TRBJ1-5; 10 nucleotides line up with TRBD1. Germline-derived CDR1 and CDR2 are LNHNV and YYDKDF (reference sequence). CDR3 length equals 16 residues. V dropped 2 bases and J dropped 3; count of bases not matched to a gene: 4. The CDR3 nucleotides are TGTGCCACCAGCAGACGGGGGACAGGGGACAATCAGCCCCAGCATTTT. It is translated as CATSRRGTGDNQPQHF.

This clonotype has at least ten counts. The chain couples TRBV20-1 to TRBJ2-1; 8 positions match TRBD2. With 5 bases clipped from V and 12 bases from J, the junction kept 6 bases outside the gene matches. The CDR3 is made up of 11 amino acids. Germline V CDR1 and CDR2: DFQATT, SNEGSKA (reference sequence). Here the CDR3 DNA reads TGCAGTGCTGGGACTAGAGGTTGGCAGTTCTTC. Amino acid sequence: CSAGTRGWQFF.

In its sample, this clonotype was seen many times. This chain joins TRBV6-1 and TRBJ1-4, with D maybe TRBD1 (5 bases). The CDR3 spans 16 residues. Germline V gives CDR1 MNHNS, CDR2 SASEGT. Trimming took 1 base from V and 6 from J, leaving 15 bases between them. The CDR3 is CASSEEGSGAHEKLFF. CDR3 nucleotide sequence: TGTGCCAGCAGTGAAGAGGGAAGCGGGGCGCATGAAAAACTGTTTTTT.

This clonotype was detected many times. The V call is TRBV6-1, the J call TRBJ2-3; 15 bases align to TRBD2. CDR1 and CDR2 (germline): MNHNS, SASEGT. Trimming removed 3 bases from V and 6 bases from J; junction bases left unmatched: 1. There are 15 residues in the CDR3. The CDR3 loop reads CASSDGTSGRDTQYF. The CDR3 bases are TGTGCCAGCAGTGACGGGACTAGCGGGAGGGATACGCAGTATTTT.

This clonotype was counted ten times or more. The chain links TRBV19 to TRBJ1-5, with D tentatively TRBD1 (5 bases). The V end was cut by 10 bases, the J end by 10 bases, with 17 bases between. In germline, CDR1 is LNHDA, CDR2 SQIVND (reference sequence). The CDR3 spans 12 residues. The CDR3 here is CATGGGGGPQHF. DNA for the CDR3: TGTGCCACCGGGGGGGGGGGAGGCCCCCAGCATTTT.

The J gene is TRBJ2-7, the V gene TRBV30; unclear D gene. The CDR3 loop spans 10 amino acids. Trimming took 5 bases from V and 0 from J, leaving 2 bases between them. From germline, CDR1 is GTSNPN and CDR2 SVGIG (reference sequence). The CDR3 DNA reads TGTGCCTGGGGCTCCTACGAGCAGTACTTC. Translated: CAWGSYEQYF.

This clonotype was observed a handful of times. V gene TRBV5-1 combines with J gene TRBJ2-1; possibly TRBD1 for D (6 bases). CDR1 and CDR2 from the germline V gene are SGHRS and YFSETQ. This CDR3 is built from 14 residues. The V and J ends lost 0 bases and 5 bases respectively, with 9 bases between them. The CDR3 here is CASSLGTANNEQFF. The CDR3 coding sequence is TGCGCCAGCAGCTTGGGGACAGCTAACAATGAGCAGTTCTTC. Full variable domain (rest looked up from reference TRBV5-1 and TRBJ2-1): KAGVTQTPRYLIKTRGQQVTLSCSPISGHRSVSWYQQTPGQGLQFLFEYFSETQRNKGNFPGRFSGRQFSNSRSEMNVSTLELGDSALYLCASSLGTANNEQFFGPGTRLTVL.

This clonotype was counted at least ten times. The J gene is TRBJ1-2, the V gene TRBV2; 8 bases map to TRBD1. Germline loops: CDR1 SNHLY, CDR2 FYNNEI. The V and J ends lost 6 bases and 3 bases, in that order; junction bases with no gene match: 9. CDR3 length: 15 residues. CDR3 sequence: CASSAGQGLYYGYTF. CDR3 bases: TGTGCCAGCAGCGCCGGACAGGGCCTGTACTATGGCTACACCTTC.

This clonotype has a handful of counts. The gene calls are TRBV20-1 and TRBJ2-1; no clear D gene. Per germline, CDR1 DFQATT and CDR2 SNEGSKA (reference sequence). The CDR3 runs to 14 residues. With 0 bases removed from V and 2 bases from J, the gap between germline ends came to 8 bases. In DNA, the CDR3 is TGCAGTGCTAGAGATGAAGGACCCTACAATGAGCAGTTCTTC. Translation gives CSARDEGPYNEQFF.

This clonotype was recorded many times. This sequence joins TRBV11-2 and TRBJ2-1; 9 nucleotides match TRBD2. Germline loops: CDR1 SGHAT, CDR2 FQNNGV. Trimming took 4 bases from V and 10 from J; bases not matched to a gene: 2. The CDR3 contains 12 residues. Here the CDR3 reads CASSSSGAEQFF. CDR3 in DNA: TGTGCCAGCAGCTCTAGCGGGGCCGAGCAGTTCTTC.

This clonotype was observed many times. V and J are TRBV28 and TRBJ2-7, with D tentatively TRBD1 or TRBD2 (6 bases each). Trimming removed 2 bases at V and 5 bases at J, with 13 bases between. The V gene's germline CDR1 is MDHEN and CDR2 SYDVKM. This CDR3 contains 14 residues. The CDR3, as DNA: TGTGCCAGCAGTTTACCGGGGGCGAAGCACGAGCAGTACTTC. Translated, it gives CASSLPGAKHEQYF.

This clonotype was counted ten times or more. This chain links TRBV7-6 with TRBJ2-6, with D maybe TRBD1 (5 bases). Trimming pared 1 base from V and 2 bases from J, leaving 12 bases between. This CDR3 is built from 17 residues. Looked up from germline, CDR1 is SGHVS and CDR2 is FNYEAQ. CDR3 DNA sequence: TGTGCCAGCAGCTTAGAATCGGTAGGGGCTGGGGCCAACGTCCTGACTTTC. It codes for CASSLESVGAGANVLTF.

The table lists this clonotype with many counts. The chain carries TRBV28 and TRBJ2-1, with 13 bases that match TRBD2. V was clipped by 3 bases and J by 5 bases; unmatched bases: 10. Germline assignment: CDR1 MDHEN and CDR2 SYDVKM. CDR3 size: 18 residues. CDR3 loop: CASSFYKSGLAGNNEQFF. The CDR3 DNA reads as TGTGCCAGCAGTTTCTACAAGTCGGGACTAGCGGGAAACAATGAGCAGTTCTTC.

This clonotype occurred many times. The V and J genes are TRBV9 and TRBJ2-1; 10 nucleotides line up with TRBD2. Germline-derived CDR1 and CDR2 are SGDLS and YYNGEE. This CDR3 is 15 amino acids long. The V and J ends lost 0 bases and 7 bases, in that order; junction bases with no gene match: 4. The CDR3 here is CASSVGNSGRNEQFF. Here the CDR3 DNA reads TGTGCCAGCAGCGTAGGAAATAGCGGGAGGAATGAGCAGTTCTTC.

This clonotype was counted at least ten times. The rearrangement links TRBV10-3 to TRBJ1-1, with D possibly TRBD1 on 6 matching bases. Trimming removed 10 bases at V and 3 bases at J, with 21 bases between. The CDR3 loop spans 15 amino acids. Germline values: CDR1 ENHRY, CDR2 SYGVKD. CDR3 region: CATQGNRQSDTEAFF. The CDR3 bases are TGTGCCACCCAGGGGAATCGACAGTCGGACACTGAAGCTTTCTTT.

Remarks on this clonotype: A single base separates this from a much larger clone, so it may be a read error. The CDR3 here is CASSGRLADTQYF. DNA of the CDR3: TGTGCCAGTAGCGGCCGTCTGGCAGATACGCAGTATTTT. The V gene is TRBV19, the J gene TRBJ2-3; D not resolved. The V gene's germline CDR1 is LNHDA and CDR2 SQIVND (reference sequence). The CDR3 totals 13 residues. Trimming shortened V by 6 bases and J by 4 bases, and 11 bases separated the two germline ends. The whole variable domain, filled in from reference TRBV19 and TRBJ2-3, reads DGGITQSPKYLFRKEGQNVTLSCEQNLNHDAMYWYRQDPGQGLRLIYYSQIVNDFQKGDIAEGYSVSREKKESFPLTVTSAQKNPTAFYLCASSGRLADTQYFGPGTRLTVL.

Many counts were recorded for this clonotype. The V and J genes are TRBV9 and TRBJ2-5; 10 bases fit TRBD2. Germline V gene sequence: CDR1 SGDLS, CDR2 YYNGEE. The CDR3 sequence is 15 residues long. The V gene end was trimmed by 3 bases and the J gene end by 2 bases; junction bases not matched to a gene: 4. The CDR3, as DNA: TGTGCCAGCAGCGCTAGCGGGAGTGAACAAGAGACCCAGTACTTC. This codes for CASSASGSEQETQYF.

This clonotype was observed a handful of times. The V call is TRBV5-6, the J call TRBJ1-4; 10 bases fit TRBD1. In germline, CDR1 is SGHDT, CDR2 YYEEEE. CDR3 length: 16 residues. Unmatched junction bases numbered 5, after V lost 4 bases and J lost 2 bases. The CDR3 loop is CASSLDRGRTNEKLFF. For the CDR3, the DNA is TGTGCCAGCAGCCTTGACAGGGGGCGGACTAATGAAAAACTGTTTTTT. Using reference TRBV5-6 and TRBJ1-4 for the parts outside the CDR3, the full variable domain is DAGVTQSPTHLIKTRGQQVTLRCSPKSGHDTVSWYQQALGQGPQFIFQYYEEEERQRGNFPDRFSGHQFPNYSSELNVNALLLGDSALYLCASSLDRGRTNEKLFFGSGTQLSVL.

In its sample, this clonotype was seen many times. The chain joins TRBV12-3 or TRBV12-4 to TRBJ1-4; 9 positions agree with TRBD1. The junction had 10 bases not matched to a gene; V was cut back by 5 bases and J by 9 bases. The CDR3 is 15 residues long. Here the CDR3 DNA reads TGTGCCAGCAGTCCCACAGGGGGCGCTTCCCAAAAACTGTTTTTT. It encodes CASSPTGGASQKLFF.

CDR3 amino acids: CASSLGLLGRNYGYTF. The DNA of the CDR3 is TGTGCCAGCAGCTTGGGGCTGTTGGGGCGGAACTATGGCTACACCTTC. The rearrangement joins TRBV5-4 to TRBJ1-2; the D gene is possibly TRBD1 (5 bases). Germline V gene data show CDR1 as SGHNT and CDR2 as YYREEE (reference sequence). The CDR3 length is 16 residues. V was clipped by 0 bases and J by 2 bases, with 14 bases between them.

This clonotype has only a few counts. The junction and the germline gene differ at one end; a read error may be behind it. This chain joins TRBV20-1 and TRBJ2-7; a possible D gene is TRBD1 (6 bases). This CDR3 contains 11 residues. Germline V gene data show CDR1 as DFQATT and CDR2 as SNEGSKA (reference sequence). CDR3 coding DNA: TGCAGTGTCCAGGGGCGATACGAGCGGTACTTC. Translating it yields CSVQGRYERYF.

The rearrangement uses TRBV4-1 and TRBJ1-1; D gene ambiguous. Trimming removed 3 bases from V and 4 bases from J, with 15 bases in between. CDR3 size: 15 residues. Germline V gene data show CDR1 as MGHRA and CDR2 as YSYEKL. DNA for the CDR3: TGCGCCAGCAGCCAGAACTCCTTGTGGGGCACTGAAGCTTTCTTT. The encoded protein is CASSQNSLWGTEAFF.

This clonotype was picked up many times. This chain links TRBV27 with TRBJ1-6; 7 bases align to TRBD1. With 5 bases clipped from V and 10 bases from J, the junction kept 5 bases outside the gene matches. The germline CDR1 and CDR2 sequences are MNHEY and SMNVEV (reference sequence). This CDR3 contains 13 residues. This CDR3 reads CASSEDRISPLHF. DNA of the CDR3: TGTGCCAGCAGTGAGGACAGGATCTCACCCCTCCACTTT.

The rearrangement links TRBV7-9 to TRBJ1-4; D ambiguous. The CDR3 covers 15 residues. Deletions cut 5 bases from V and 2 bases from J, with 12 bases between. The germline CDR1 and CDR2 sequences are SEHNR and FQNEAQ (reference sequence). The CDR3 DNA sequence: TGTGCCAGCAGCCCCACAGTGGGGACTAATGAAAAACTGTTTTTT. Its translation is CASSPTVGTNEKLFF.

As concerns this clonotype: A single base separates this from a much larger clone, so it may be a read error. This chain links TRBV2 with TRBJ2-1, with 11 bases fitting TRBD2. Trimming took 5 bases from V and 9 from J; bases not matched to a gene: 12. Germline CDR1 and CDR2: SNHLY and FYNNEI. This CDR3 has 16 residues. The CDR3 sequence is CASSPVLAGDPGEQFF. CDR3 bases: TGTGCCAGCAGTCCTGTACTAGCGGGAGACCCGGGTGAGCAGTTCTTC. Complete variable domain (other parts from reference TRBV2 and TRBJ2-1): EPEVTQTPSHQVTQMGQEVILRCVPISNHLYFYWYRQILGQKVEFLVSFYNNEISEKSEIFDDQFSVERPDGSNFTLKIRSTKLEDSAMYFCASSPVLAGDPGEQFFGPGTRLTVL.